The present T cell receptor beta chain was sequenced within a study of blood T cell repertoires in COVID-19 (dated by TCRdb to 2018 to 2021). General notes on the study: Samples covering the acute and convalescent phases of COVID-19 were provided by collaborators in the United States, Italy and Spain. The prospective study material was composed of cDNA or gDNA derived from T cells, B-cell-depleted T cells, or PBMCs. Subjects who had been exposed to COVID-19, were actively infected with it, or had recovered from it provided the deeply sampled blood TCRbeta repertoires that made up the dataset. A freely available public database, intended as a resource for researchers studying the immune response to SARS-CoV-2, is where the repertoires were released. Samples came from the ongoing ImmuneRACE study (first 160 participants) plus 1,254 subjects from 6 global collaborators. Nearly every sample came with metadata listing a de-identified subject ID, COVID-19 status, age in years and sex. Where available, HLA class I and class II types were taken from metadata supplied by the sample provider and were not determined by assay-based typing.

The CDR3, from cysteine to phenylalanine, totals 15 residues. Only the CDR3 DNA is retained, 45 bases long and in frame from the first base. The germline V gene provides CDR1 MNHEY and CDR2 SVGEGT. Trimming accounts for 5 bases at V and 3 bases at J, while the number of junction bases matched to no gene is 8. Regarding this clone: Its recognized antigen is unknown. The input lacks base qualities; no much larger clone sits a single base away.

Enrolling through a virtual design, the prospective study's participants ranged in age from roughly 18 to 100 years and lived across around 25 United States geographic areas. In the prospective study, cohorts were assigned on the basis of participant-reported clinical history obtained from a screening survey and a study questionnaire. ImmuneRACE Cohort 3 recovered participants were defined by two consecutive negative NP/OP PCR tests, healthcare professional clearance, or symptom resolution. In the prospective study, whole blood, serum and a nasopharyngeal or oropharyngeal swab were collected from each participant by mobile phlebotomists. Over a roughly 2-month period, participants in the prospective study had the option of providing additional blood draws and questionnaires. Before DNA extraction, blood samples from the prospective study were shipped at room temperature or frozen. TCRbeta CDR3 regions were amplified from genomic DNA using the immunoSEQ Assay, a bias-controlled multiplex PCR. In the paper's pipeline: The number of nucleated cells in each sample was estimated from the amplification of reference gene primers within the assay. To quantify the absolute abundance of each unique TCRbeta CDR3 rearrangement, sequence reads were collapsed and filtered. For each sample, productive Simpson clonality was calculated as the square root of Simpson's diversity index across productive rearrangements. Drawn from immuneACCESS, this table holds only the in-frame rearrangements with V and J called that TCRdb kept. Clones are partly lost; checked studies trace under half to an unresolved V gene and leave the rest unexplained. V and J calls plus clone size are reproduced from that table; the DNA served to infer D and trimming. The sample has 200,000 to 250,000 clones on record, approximately 80% of them singletons. The ten largest clones capture about 1.8% of the sample.

What the authors observed across the whole study: Clinical and demographic metadata were provided uncurated, with the amount varying by source and participant.

Sequencing was carried out using PBMCs or T cells enriched from blood (not recorded which). Rearrangement joined TRBV6-2 or TRBV6-3 to TRBJ1-2, with TRBD1 identical over 8 junction bases. The TCR originated in a man aged 60 to 75 who had recovered from COVID-19. The nucleotide sequence reads TGTGCCAGCAGTCCCAGGACAGGGACCTACTATGGCTACACCTTC. Its translation is CASSPRTGTYYGYTF.